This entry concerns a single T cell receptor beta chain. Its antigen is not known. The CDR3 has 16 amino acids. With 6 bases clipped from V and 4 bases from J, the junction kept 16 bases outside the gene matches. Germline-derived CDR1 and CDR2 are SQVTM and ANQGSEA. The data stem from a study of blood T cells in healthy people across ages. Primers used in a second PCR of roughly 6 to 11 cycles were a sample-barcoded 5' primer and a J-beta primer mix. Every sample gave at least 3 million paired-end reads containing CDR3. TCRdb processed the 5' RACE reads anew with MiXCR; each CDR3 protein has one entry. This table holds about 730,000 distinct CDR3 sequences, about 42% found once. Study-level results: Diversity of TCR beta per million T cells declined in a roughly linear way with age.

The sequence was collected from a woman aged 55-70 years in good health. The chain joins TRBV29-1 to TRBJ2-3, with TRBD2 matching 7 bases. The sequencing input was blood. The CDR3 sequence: CSVNAVSGYGADTQYF. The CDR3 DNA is TGCAGCGTCAATGCCGTTAGCGGGTATGGTGCAGATACGCAGTATTTT.